This T cell receptor (beta chain) was observed in a study of blood T cell repertoires in COVID-19. Study in general: Samples taken during acute and convalescent COVID-19 were collected in the United States, Italy and Spain. Nucleic acid was either cDNA or gDNA, and it came from T cells, B-cell-depleted T cells, or PBMCs.

The authors' processing: Amplification from reference gene primers served as the basis for estimated nucleated cell counts. TCRdb keeps only in-frame clones here, not all; method: immunoSEQ multiplex PCR. V and J calls and clone size are those listed in that table; D and trimming were worked out from the DNA. This table has approximately 280,000 clones, roughly 85% appearing once. The V segment lost 1 base and the J segment 3 bases; nucleotides outside the gene matches: 5. Germline V gene sequence: CDR1 LGHDT, CDR2 YNNKEL (reference sequence). This CDR3 has 15 amino acids. This TCR derives from a man aged 50-59 years with active or convalescent COVID-19. Sample: peripheral blood. The chain joins TRBV3-1 (or the pseudogene TRBV3-2) to TRBJ2-5; 7 bases are a match to TRBD1. The CDR3 here is CASSQGGTGEETQYF. The DNA for the CDR3 is TGTGCCAGCAGCCAAGGAGGTACAGGGGAAGAGACCCAGTACTTC.